One T cell receptor (beta chain) is described in this entry. Its antigen is not yet known. Base qualities are not at hand, and no much larger clone is one base apart. The data derive from a study of T cell responses to AZD1222 COVID-19 vaccine (TCRdb year 2021). Concerning the study at large: AZD1222 recipients with second doses at about 4 weeks or about 12 weeks were pooled, because spike-specific TCR depth and breadth did not differ between schedules. A total of 230 or so trial participants underwent TCR sequencing, of whom about 210 received two doses of AZD1222 and 26 received two doses of the MenACWY control vaccine. Trial participants were enrolled into age subgroups of 18-55, 56-69 and 70-plus years, which contained 148, 28 and 57 TCR-sequenced participants, respectively. General conclusions and limits of the study: Conclusions about previously exposed vaccinees are limited, since just 5 to 7 AZD1222 recipients were seropositive for SARS-CoV-2 at baseline. Spike-specific TCR breadth and depth rose significantly after two AZD1222 doses compared with day 0 and with MenACWY recipients. The whole spike protein was spanned by vaccine-associated CD4 TCRs, and dominant responses were seen in regions 160-218 and 743-854. The 56-69-year group was small, and its depth increase did not reach significance, likely because of low power. Because no day 14 peak-response samples were available, repertoires were characterized only after the peak T cell response. Epitopes outside the regions mutated in the B.1.351 and B.1.1.7 variants were reportedly recognized by nearly half of the unique spike-specific TCRs. Participants were mostly white British, with more females than males. The authors suggested clonal diversity may have been underestimated.

The time point label of this sample denotes: baseline before first vaccination. Vaccinee samples came from UK trials COV001 and COV002, including a single-blind randomized controlled phase 2/3 trial of AZD1222 (ChAdOx1 nCoV-19) in healthy adults. For TCRbeta chain sequencing, PBMC samples from trial participants were taken at day 0 and at day 28 after the second dose. The CDR3 sequence holds 13 residues, the cysteine and phenylalanine included. Only CDR3 DNA remains: 39 bases, in frame from the first base. Sequences MNHEY (CDR1) and SMNVEV (CDR2) are obtained from the germline V gene (reference sequence). The germline ends are 11 bases apart after V is trimmed by 3 bases and J by 6 bases. The CDR3 regions of human TCRbeta chains were analyzed by immunosequencing. Turning to the authors' computational methods: TCRs in the repertoires were matched against a reference library of SARS-CoV-2-specific TCRs that had been generated with the MIRA antigen-specificity platform. Breadth meant the fraction of unique TCRs that were SARS-CoV-2-associated, whereas depth meant the fraction of total T cells that were SARS-CoV-2-associated. Using the MIRA data, every spike-specific TCR was mapped to the spike region that the TCR reacted to and assigned to either a CD4 or a CD8 class. Log10-transformed breadth and depth values were compared by one-way ANOVA with Sidak's multiple comparisons tests. As stored in TCRdb, this immuneACCESS dataset retains in-frame rearrangements with V and J assigned. A fraction of the clones does not appear; measured against another copy, unresolved V genes explain less than half of the discrepancy, and the remainder lacks a known reason. From that table come the V and J calls and clone size; the DNA was used to work out D and trimming. The sample has 110,000 to 150,000 clones on record, more than 85% of them singletons. 3.5% to 4.5% of the sample rests with the top ten.

The sequence was obtained from an adult in good health. This material consisted of peripheral blood, taken on day 0 of AZD1222 vaccination. The rearrangement joined TRBV27 to TRBJ1-1, with an unclear D gene assignment. The DNA sequence is as follows: TGTGCCAGCAGTTTCGGGGTTGTCGCTGAAGCTTTCTTT. Its translation reads: CASSFGVVAEAFF.